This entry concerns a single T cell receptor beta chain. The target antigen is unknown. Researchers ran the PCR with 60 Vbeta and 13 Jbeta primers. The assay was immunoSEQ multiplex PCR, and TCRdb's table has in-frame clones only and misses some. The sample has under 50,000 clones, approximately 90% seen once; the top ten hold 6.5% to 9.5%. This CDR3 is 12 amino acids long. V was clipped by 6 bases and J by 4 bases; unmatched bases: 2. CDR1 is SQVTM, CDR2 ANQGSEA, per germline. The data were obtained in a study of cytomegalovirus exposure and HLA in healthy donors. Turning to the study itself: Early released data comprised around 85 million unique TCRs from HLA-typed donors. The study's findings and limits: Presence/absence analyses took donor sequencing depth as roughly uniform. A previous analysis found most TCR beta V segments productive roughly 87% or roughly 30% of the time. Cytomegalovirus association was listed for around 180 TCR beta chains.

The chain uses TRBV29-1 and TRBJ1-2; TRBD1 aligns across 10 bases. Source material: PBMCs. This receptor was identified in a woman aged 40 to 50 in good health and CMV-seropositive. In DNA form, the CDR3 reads TGCAGCGTCGGGACAGGGGTCTATGGCTACACCTTC. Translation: CSVGTGVYGYTF.